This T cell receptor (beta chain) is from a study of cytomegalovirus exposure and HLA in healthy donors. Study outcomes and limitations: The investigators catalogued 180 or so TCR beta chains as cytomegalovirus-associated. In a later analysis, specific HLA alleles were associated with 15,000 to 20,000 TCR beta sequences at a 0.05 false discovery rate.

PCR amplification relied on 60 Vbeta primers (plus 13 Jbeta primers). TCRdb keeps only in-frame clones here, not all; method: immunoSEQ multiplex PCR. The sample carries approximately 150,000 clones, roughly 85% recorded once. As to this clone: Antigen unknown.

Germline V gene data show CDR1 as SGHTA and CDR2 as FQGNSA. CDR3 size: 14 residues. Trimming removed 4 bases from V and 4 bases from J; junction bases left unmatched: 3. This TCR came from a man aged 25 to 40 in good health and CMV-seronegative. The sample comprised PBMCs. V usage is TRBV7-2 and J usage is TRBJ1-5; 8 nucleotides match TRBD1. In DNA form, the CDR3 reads TGTGCCAGCAGCTCCAGACAGGGGAATCAGCCCCAGCATTTT. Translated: CASSSRQGNQPQHF.